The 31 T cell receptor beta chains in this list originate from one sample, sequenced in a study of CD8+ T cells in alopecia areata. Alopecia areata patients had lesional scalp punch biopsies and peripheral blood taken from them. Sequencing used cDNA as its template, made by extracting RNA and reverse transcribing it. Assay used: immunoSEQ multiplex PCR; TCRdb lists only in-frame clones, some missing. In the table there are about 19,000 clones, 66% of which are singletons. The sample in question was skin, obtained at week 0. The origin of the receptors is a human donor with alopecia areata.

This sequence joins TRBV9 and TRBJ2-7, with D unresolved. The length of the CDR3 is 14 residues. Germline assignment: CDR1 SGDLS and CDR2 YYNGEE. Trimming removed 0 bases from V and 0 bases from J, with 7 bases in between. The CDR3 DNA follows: TGTGCCAGCAGCGTAGGGCGCAGCTCCTACGAGCAGTACTTC. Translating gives CASSVGRSSYEQYF.

CDR3 DNA sequence: TGTGCCAGCAGCACAACGGACGGATACACAGATACGCAGTATTTT. Residues: CASSTTDGYTDTQYF. This chain connects TRBV9 to TRBJ2-3; D not resolved. Germline V lookup: CDR1 SGDLS, CDR2 YYNGEE. V lost 4 bases and J 2 bases, leaving 14 bases between the germline ends. The CDR3 loop spans 15 amino acids.

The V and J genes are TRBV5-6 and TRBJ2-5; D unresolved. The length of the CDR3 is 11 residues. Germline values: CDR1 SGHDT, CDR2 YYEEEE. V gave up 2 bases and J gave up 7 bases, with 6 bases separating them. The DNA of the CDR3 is TGTGCCAGCAGCTTAGGCGGGACCCAGTACTTC. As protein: CASSLGGTQYF.

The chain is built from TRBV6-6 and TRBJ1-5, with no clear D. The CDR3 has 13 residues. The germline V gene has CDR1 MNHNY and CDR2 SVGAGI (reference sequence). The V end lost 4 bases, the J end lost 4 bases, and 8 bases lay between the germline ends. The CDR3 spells CASSLQQNQPQHF. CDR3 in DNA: TGTGCCAGCAGTTTACAGCAGAATCAGCCCCAGCATTTT.

In DNA form, the CDR3 reads TGTGCCAGTAGTATAGTCCCAACCGGGGAGCTGTTTTTT. Translating it yields CASSIVPTGELFF. The chain employs TRBV19 and TRBJ2-2; D is undetermined. Trimming left V 1 base short and J 5 bases short, with 5 bases between. This CDR3 has 13 amino acids. Germline assignment: CDR1 LNHDA and CDR2 SQIVND (reference sequence).

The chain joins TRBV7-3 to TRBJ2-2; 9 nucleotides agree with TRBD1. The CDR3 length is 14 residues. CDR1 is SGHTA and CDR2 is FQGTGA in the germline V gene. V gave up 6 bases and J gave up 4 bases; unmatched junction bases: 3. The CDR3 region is CASSSTGGTGELFF. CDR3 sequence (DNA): TGTGCCAGCAGTTCGACAGGGGGCACCGGGGAGCTGTTTTTT.

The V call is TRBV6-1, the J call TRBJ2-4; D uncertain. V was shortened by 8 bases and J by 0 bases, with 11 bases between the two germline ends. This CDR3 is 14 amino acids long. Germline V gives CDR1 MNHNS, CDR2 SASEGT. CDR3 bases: TGTGCCAGCCTGCTGGCGGCAGCCAAAAACATTCAGTACTTC. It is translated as CASLLAAAKNIQYF.

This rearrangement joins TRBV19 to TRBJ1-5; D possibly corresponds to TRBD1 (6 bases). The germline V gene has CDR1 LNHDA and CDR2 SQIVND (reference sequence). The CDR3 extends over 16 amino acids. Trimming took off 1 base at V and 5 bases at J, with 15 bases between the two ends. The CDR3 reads CASSIAGTRRDQPQHF. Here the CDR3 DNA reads TGTGCCAGTAGTATAGCCGGGACAAGGAGGGATCAGCCCCAGCATTTT.

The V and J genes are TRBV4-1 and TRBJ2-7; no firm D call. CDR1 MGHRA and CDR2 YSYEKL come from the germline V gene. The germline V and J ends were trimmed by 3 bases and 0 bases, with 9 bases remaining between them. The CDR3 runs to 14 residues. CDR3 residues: CASSHTTDSYEQYF. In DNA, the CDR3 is TGCGCCAGCAGCCATACGACCGACTCCTACGAGCAGTACTTC.

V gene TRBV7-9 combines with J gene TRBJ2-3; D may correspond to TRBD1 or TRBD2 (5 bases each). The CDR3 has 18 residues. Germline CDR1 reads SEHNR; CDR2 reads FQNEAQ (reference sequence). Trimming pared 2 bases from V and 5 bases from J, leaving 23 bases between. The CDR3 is CASSLFGTGRDFGDTQYF. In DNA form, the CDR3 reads TGTGCCAGCAGCTTATTTGGGACCGGACGGGATTTCGGAGATACGCAGTATTTT.

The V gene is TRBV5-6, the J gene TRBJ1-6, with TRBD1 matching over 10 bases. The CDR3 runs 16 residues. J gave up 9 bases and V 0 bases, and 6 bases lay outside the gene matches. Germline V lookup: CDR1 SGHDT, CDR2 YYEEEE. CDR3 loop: CASSLVGGTGVSPLHF. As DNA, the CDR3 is TGTGCCAGCAGCTTGGTTGGTGGGACAGGGGTTTCACCCCTCCACTTT.

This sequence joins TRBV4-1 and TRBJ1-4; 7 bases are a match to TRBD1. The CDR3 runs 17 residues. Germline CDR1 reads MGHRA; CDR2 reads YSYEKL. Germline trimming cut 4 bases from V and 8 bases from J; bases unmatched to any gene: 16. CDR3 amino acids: CASSLRDRGREGEKLFF. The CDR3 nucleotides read TGCGCCAGCAGCCTCCGGGACAGAGGGCGAGAGGGAGAAAAACTGTTTTTT.

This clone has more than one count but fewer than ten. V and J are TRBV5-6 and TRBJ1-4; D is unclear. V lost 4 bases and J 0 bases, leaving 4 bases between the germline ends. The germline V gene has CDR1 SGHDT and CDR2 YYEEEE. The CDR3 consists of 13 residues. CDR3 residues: CASSQATNEKLFF. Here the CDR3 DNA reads TGTGCCAGCAGCCAAGCAACTAATGAAAAACTGTTTTTT.

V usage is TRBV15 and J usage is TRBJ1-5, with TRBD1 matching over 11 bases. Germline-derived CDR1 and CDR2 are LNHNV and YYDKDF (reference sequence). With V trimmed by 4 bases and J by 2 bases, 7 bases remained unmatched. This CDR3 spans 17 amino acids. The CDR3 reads CATSNVGTGGGNQPQHF. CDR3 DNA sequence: TGTGCCACCAGCAACGTAGGGACAGGGGGTGGCAATCAGCCCCAGCATTTT.

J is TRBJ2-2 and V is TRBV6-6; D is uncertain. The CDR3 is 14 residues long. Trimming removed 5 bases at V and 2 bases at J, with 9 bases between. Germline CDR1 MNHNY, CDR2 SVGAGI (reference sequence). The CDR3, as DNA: TGTGCCAGCAGTCTGGTAATAAACACCGGGGAGCTGTTTTTT. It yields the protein CASSLVINTGELFF.

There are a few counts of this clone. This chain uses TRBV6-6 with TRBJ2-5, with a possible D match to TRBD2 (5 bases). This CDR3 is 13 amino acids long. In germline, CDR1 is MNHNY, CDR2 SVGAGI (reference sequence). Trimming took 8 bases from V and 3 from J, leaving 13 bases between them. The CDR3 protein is CASRGWREETQYF. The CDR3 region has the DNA TGTGCCAGCCGGGGATGGCGAGAAGAGACCCAGTACTTC.

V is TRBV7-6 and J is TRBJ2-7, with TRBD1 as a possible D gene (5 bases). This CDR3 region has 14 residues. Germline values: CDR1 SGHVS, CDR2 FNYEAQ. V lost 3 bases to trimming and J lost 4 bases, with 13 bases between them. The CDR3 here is CASSLGQFSYEQYF. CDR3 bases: TGTGCCAGCAGCTTGGGGCAGTTCTCTTACGAGCAGTACTTC.

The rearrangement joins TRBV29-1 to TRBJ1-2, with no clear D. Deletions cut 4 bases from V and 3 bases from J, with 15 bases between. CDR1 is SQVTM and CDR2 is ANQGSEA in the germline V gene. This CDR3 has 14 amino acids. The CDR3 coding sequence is TGCAGCGTTGTAGTCCCGGGTAGAGACTATGGCTACACCTTC. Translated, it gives CSVVVPGRDYGYTF.

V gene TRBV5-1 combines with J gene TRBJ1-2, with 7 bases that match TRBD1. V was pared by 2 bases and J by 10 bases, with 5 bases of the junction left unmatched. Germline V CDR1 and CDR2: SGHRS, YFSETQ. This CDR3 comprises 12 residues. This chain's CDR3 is CASSFTGEDYTF. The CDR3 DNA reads TGCGCCAGCAGCTTCACAGGGGAGGACTACACCTTC.

The CDR3, as DNA: TGTGCCAGCAGCGTAGGGGGGCGCGACAATGAGCAGTTCTTC. As protein: CASSVGGRDNEQFF. The V call is TRBV9, the J call TRBJ2-1; the D gene is possibly TRBD1 (6 bases). The CDR3 covers 14 residues. V shed 0 bases and J shed 5 bases, with 9 bases lying between them. Germline CDR1 and CDR2: SGDLS and YYNGEE.

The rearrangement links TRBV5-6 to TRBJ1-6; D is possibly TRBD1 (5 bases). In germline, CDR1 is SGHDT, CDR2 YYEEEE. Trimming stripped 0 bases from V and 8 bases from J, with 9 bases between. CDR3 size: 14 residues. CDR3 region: CASSLGTRHSPLHF. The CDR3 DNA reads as TGTGCCAGCAGCTTGGGGACAAGGCATTCACCCCTCCACTTT.

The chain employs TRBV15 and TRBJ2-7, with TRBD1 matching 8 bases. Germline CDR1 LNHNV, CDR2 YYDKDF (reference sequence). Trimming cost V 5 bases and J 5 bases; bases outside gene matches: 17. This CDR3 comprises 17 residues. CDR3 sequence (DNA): TGTGCCACCAGCTCCCAGGGAATAGGGACAGGTGGCCACGAGCAGTACTTC. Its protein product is CATSSQGIGTGGHEQYF. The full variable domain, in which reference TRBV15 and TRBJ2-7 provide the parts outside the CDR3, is DAMVIQNPRYQVTQFGKPVTLSCSQTLNHNVMYWYQQKSSQAPKLLFHYYDKDFNNEADTPDNFQSRRPNTSFCFLDIRSPGLGDTAMYLCATSSQGIGTGGHEQYFGPGTRLTVT.

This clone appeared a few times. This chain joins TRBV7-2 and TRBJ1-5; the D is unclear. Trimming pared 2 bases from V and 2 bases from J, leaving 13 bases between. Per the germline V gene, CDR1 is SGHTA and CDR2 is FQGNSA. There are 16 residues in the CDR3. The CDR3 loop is CASSLMPAGGNQPQHF. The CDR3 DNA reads TGTGCCAGCAGCTTAATGCCCGCGGGTGGCAATCAGCCCCAGCATTTT.

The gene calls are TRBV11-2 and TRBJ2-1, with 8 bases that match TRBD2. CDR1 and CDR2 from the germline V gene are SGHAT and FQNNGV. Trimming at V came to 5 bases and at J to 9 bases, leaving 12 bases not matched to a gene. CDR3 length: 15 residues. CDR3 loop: CASSPRSGVNGEQFF. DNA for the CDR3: TGTGCCAGCAGCCCGCGTAGCGGGGTCAATGGTGAGCAGTTCTTC.

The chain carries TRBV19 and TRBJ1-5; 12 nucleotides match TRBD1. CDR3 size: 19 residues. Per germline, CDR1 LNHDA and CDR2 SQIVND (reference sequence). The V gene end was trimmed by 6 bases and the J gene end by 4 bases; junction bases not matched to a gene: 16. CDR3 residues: CASRLGPGQGAGENQPQHF. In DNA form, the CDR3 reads TGTGCCAGTAGATTGGGTCCGGGACAGGGGGCCGGAGAGAATCAGCCCCAGCATTTT.

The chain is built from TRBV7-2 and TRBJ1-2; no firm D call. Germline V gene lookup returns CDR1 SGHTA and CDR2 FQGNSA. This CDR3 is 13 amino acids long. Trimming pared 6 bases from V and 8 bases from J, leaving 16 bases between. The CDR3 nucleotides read TGTGCCAGCAGTCTAGAGTCCCTGGGGGGCTACACCTTC. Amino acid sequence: CASSLESLGGYTF.

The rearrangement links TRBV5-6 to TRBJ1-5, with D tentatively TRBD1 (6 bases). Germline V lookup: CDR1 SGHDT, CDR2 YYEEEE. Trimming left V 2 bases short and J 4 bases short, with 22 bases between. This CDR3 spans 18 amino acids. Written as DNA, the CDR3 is TGTGCCAGCAGCTTTCGGGCAGGGGAGAGAGTGACAAATCAGCCCCAGCATTTT. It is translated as CASSFRAGERVTNQPQHF.

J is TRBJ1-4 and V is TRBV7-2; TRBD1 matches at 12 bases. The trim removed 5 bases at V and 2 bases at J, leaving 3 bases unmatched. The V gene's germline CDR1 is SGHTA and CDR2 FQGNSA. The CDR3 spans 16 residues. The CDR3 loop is CASSGGTGGTNEKLFF. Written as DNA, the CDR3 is TGTGCCAGCAGCGGGGGGACAGGGGGCACTAATGAAAAACTGTTTTTT.

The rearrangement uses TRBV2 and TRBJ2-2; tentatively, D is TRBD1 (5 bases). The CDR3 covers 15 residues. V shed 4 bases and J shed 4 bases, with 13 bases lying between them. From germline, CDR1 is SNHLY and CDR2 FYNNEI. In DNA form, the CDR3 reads TGTGCCAGCAGTGTAGAGACAGCTAGCACCGGGGAGCTGTTTTTT. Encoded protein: CASSVETASTGELFF. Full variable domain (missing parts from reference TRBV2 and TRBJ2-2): EPEVTQTPSHQVTQMGQEVILRCVPISNHLYFYWYRQILGQKVEFLVSFYNNEISEKSEIFDDQFSVERPDGSNFTLKIRSTKLEDSAMYFCASSVETASTGELFFGEGSRLTVL.

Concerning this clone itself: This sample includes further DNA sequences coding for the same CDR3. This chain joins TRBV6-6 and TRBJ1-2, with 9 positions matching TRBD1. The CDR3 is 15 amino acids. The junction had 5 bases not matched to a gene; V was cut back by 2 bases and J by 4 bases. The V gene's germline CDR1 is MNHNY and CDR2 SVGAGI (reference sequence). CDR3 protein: CASSYGQGPGYGYTF. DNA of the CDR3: TGTGCCAGCAGTTACGGACAGGGGCCGGGCTATGGCTACACCTTC.

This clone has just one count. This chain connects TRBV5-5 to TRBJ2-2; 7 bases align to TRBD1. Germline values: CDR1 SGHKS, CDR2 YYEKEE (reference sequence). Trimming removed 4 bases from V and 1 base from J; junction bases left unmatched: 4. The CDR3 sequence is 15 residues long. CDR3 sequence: CASSTGTVNTGELFF. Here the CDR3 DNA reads TGTGCCAGCAGCACCGGGACAGTGAACACCGGGGAGCTGTTTTTT.